This TCR beta chain was sequenced during a study of T cell clonality in common variable immunodeficiency. With 4 bases clipped from V and 7 bases from J, the junction kept 5 bases outside the gene matches. The CDR3 loop spans 14 amino acids. Germline values: CDR1 LGHNA, CDR2 YNFKEQ. The method was immunoSEQ multiplex PCR; TCRdb's version includes in-frame clones alone and lacks a portion of them. The record shows about 32,000 clones for this sample, with no singletons present. The sample holds many counts of this clone. Coverage ceases 3 residues before the CDR3 finishes, and the germline J gene fills in the end.

Sequencing input: peripheral blood mononuclear cells. The rearrangement joins TRBV4-2 to TRBJ2-1, with TRBD2 identical over 9 bases. The TCR sequence derives from a person aged 18 to 75 in good health. The CDR3 sequence is CASSPGSGSNEQFF. The sequenced CDR3 bases are TGTGCCAGCAGCCCTGGTAGCGGGAGTAATGAG.